This T cell receptor beta chain was identified in a study of neurological immune-mediated disorders. Study results and caveats: Neither clinical nor MRI features were associated with the multiple sclerosis repertoire cluster. Sharing of CDR3 amino acid sequences among expanded clones across subjects was absent, suggesting private repertoires in all groups.

This clonotype was seen ten or more times. Its cognate antigen is unknown. V was cut by 0 bases and J by 8 bases, with 6 bases left in between. Germline assignment: CDR1 KGHDR and CDR2 SFDVKD. The CDR3 spans 12 residues. Synthesis of cDNA was performed by 5'RACE using 10-nucleotide random UMIs. Each CDR3 protein gets one entry after TCRdb re-called the 5' RACE reads with MiXCR. The data show more than 50,000 distinct CDR3 sequences, around 3.8% seen once. The receptor was derived from a woman aged 45-59 years with multiple sclerosis. The source material was PBMCs. The chain employs TRBV24-1 and TRBJ1-2; the D is unclear. The chain's CDR3 is CATSDLATGYTF. The CDR3 bases are TGTGCCACCAGTGATTTGGCGACCGGCTACACCTTC.